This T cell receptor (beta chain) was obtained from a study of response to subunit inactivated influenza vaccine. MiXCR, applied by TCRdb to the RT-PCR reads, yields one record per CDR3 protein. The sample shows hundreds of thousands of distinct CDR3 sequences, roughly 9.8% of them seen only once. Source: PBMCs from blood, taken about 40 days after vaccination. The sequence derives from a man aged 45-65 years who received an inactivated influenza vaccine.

The CDR3 reads CASSQDSYNSPLHF. CDR3 DNA: TGCGCCAGCAGCCAGGACAGTTATAATTCACCCCTCCACTTT. The rearrangement links TRBV4-1 to TRBJ1-6, with a possible D match to TRBD1 (6 bases). The V gene's germline CDR1 is MGHRA and CDR2 YSYEKL. The CDR3 has 14 amino acids. V was shortened by 3 bases and J by 4 bases, with 7 bases between the two germline ends.